This TCR beta chain was observed in a study of patients and donors after allogeneic stem cell transplantation (dated by TCRdb to about 2020). CDR1 and CDR2 (MDHEN, SYDVKM) derive from the germline V gene. The CDR3, cysteine through phenylalanine, is 14 amino acids long. The retained sequence is limited to the CDR3, 42 bases, with the frame set at the first base. The trim is 2 bases for V and 5 bases for J, with a gap of 12 bases between the germline ends. A note on this clonotype: Its cognate antigen has yet to be identified. It has no much larger one-base neighbor in the sample; base qualities were not kept.

Receptor amplification or capture employed RT-PCR. The sequencing machine was a NextSeq 550. Using fastp at Q25 and MiXCR, TCRdb reprocessed the public reads and kept productive beta chains. Each CDR3 protein gets just one entry, which takes the most common genes and DNA from the rows behind it. A total of under 200,000 distinct CDR3 sequences appear in this sample, roughly 22% of them only once. In total, the top ten clones hold roughly a quarter of the sample. The source material was blood, either unsorted or a sorted T cell fraction (not recorded which). The V and J genes are TRBV28 and TRBJ2-5; the D segment is perhaps TRBD1 or TRBD2, each sharing 5 matched bases. The sequence was obtained from a human donor who was either an allogeneic HSCT recipient or a stem cell or donor lymphocyte infusion donor (not recorded which). It is not recorded whose cells these are; they may come from a transplant donor. The CDR3 reads CASSLNVGEETQYF. The DNA reads TGTGCCAGCAGTTTAAATGTAGGGGAGGAGACCCAGTACTTC. With the rest looked up from the reference TRBV28 and TRBJ2-5 genes rather than sequenced, the full variable domain is DVKVTQSSRYLVKRTGEKVFLECVQDMDHENMFWYRQDPGLGLRLIYFSYDVKMKEKGDIPEGYSVSREKKERFSLILESASTNQTSMYLCASSLNVGEETQYFGPGTRLLVL.